The clone carrying this T cell receptor (beta chain) was picked up one time. Its antigen is not known. These data come from a study of CD8+ T cells in alopecia areata. Treatment indicated: oral pan-JAK inhibitor, 5-10 mg twice daily. Researchers gathered lesional scalp punch biopsies and peripheral blood from patients with alopecia areata. PBMCs, the starting material, were the source of sorted CD4+ and CD8+ T cells. Regarding the study as a whole: Scalp sample sequencing also detects resident alphabeta T cells of normal skin. How baseline CD8+ expansion relates to response remains uncertain (there was one nonresponder).

Investigators isolated RNA and reverse transcribed it into cDNA to act as the sequencing template. Clones were sequenced by immunoSEQ multiplex PCR, and TCRdb holds only the in-frame ones, with some missing. The repertoire includes under 130,000 clones, 85% to 90% of them detected once, and 11% sits in the top ten. Trimming pared 0 bases from V and 2 bases from J, leaving 6 bases between. This CDR3 comprises 14 residues. Germline V CDR1 and CDR2: MNHNY, SVGAGI (reference sequence). The gene calls are TRBV6-6 and TRBJ2-3, with D uncertain. Sequenced material: CD8+ T cells sorted from blood, taken between weeks 30 and 35, from a patient treated with tofacitinib. The origin of this receptor is a human donor with alopecia areata. The chain's CDR3 is CASSYSVYTDTQYF. CDR3 nucleotides: TGTGCCAGCAGTTACTCGGTGTACACAGATACGCAGTATTTT.